In this sample, the clone carrying this T cell receptor beta chain turned up a few times. There are 14 residues in the CDR3. The germline V gene has CDR1 KGHSH and CDR2 LQKENI. TCRdb itself ran the 5' RACE reads through MiXCR, one entry per CDR3 protein. This sample yields around 1.7 million distinct CDR3 sequences, of which under 35% are seen a single time; about 0.3% belongs to the top ten. The entry originates in a study of identical twins. The receptor was isolated from a newborn girl in good health. Sequencing input: cord blood. V gene TRBV18 combines with J gene TRBJ2-5; TRBD2 matches 11 bases. The J call is in doubt because the DNA end fits TRBJ2-7 better. This CDR3 is CASSRIAGGDEQYF. In DNA form, the CDR3 reads TGTGCCAGCTCACGAATAGCGGGAGGGGACGAGCAGTACTTC.